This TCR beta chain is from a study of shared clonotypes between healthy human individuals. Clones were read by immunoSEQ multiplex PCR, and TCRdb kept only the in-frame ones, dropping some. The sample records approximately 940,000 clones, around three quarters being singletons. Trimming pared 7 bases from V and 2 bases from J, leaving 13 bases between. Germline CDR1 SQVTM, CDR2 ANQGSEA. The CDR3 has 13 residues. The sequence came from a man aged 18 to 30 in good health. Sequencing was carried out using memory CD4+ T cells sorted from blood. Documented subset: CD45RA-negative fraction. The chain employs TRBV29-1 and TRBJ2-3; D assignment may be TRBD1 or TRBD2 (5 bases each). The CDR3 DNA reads TGCAGCGCGACGGCCGGGGCCACAGATACGCAGTATTTT. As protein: CSATAGATDTQYF.